This TCR beta chain was recovered during a study of T cell responses to AZD1222 COVID-19 vaccine. Findings of the study overall: The number of AZD1222 recipients seropositive at baseline was only five to seven.

This table comes from immunoSEQ multiplex PCR, and its TCRdb copy is limited to in-frame clones, with some not included. The sample gives about 55,000 clones, 70% to 90% of which show up once; approximately 4.1% is in the top ten. The germline gives CDR1 SGHNT, CDR2 YYREEE (reference sequence). The CDR3 totals 15 residues. Concerning this clone: Antigen specificity is unknown. An end of the junction differs from the germline gene, which may be a read error.

The chain recombines TRBV5-4 with TRBJ1-4; D perhaps matches TRBD1 (6 bases). The sample was peripheral blood, taken on day 0 of AZD1222 vaccination. This receptor was taken from an adult in good health. CDR3 sequence: CAGSSSTGRNEKLFF. As DNA, the CDR3 is TGTGCCGGCAGCTCCTCGACAGGACGGAATGAAAAACTGTTTTTT.